This T cell receptor (beta chain) was obtained from a study of blood T cell repertoires in COVID-19 (dated by TCRdb to 2018 to 2021). Study-wide context: Samples covering the acute and convalescent phases of COVID-19 were provided by collaborators in the United States, Italy and Spain. The material from the prospective study consisted of cDNA or gDNA derived from T cells, B-cell-depleted T cells, or PBMCs. Deeply sampled blood TCRbeta repertoires from subjects exposed to, actively infected with, or recovered from COVID-19 were included in the dataset. A freely available public database, intended as a resource for researchers studying the immune response to SARS-CoV-2, is where the repertoires were released. The samples were drawn from two sources: the first 160 participants of the ongoing ImmuneRACE study, and about 1,300 subjects contributed by 6 global collaborators. Nearly every sample came with metadata listing a de-identified subject ID, COVID-19 status, age in years and sex. Where available, HLA class I and class II types were taken from metadata supplied by the sample provider and were not determined by assay-based typing.

As encoded in the germline V gene, CDR1 is WSHSY while CDR2 is SAAADI. The V end gives up 7 bases and the J end 4 bases, leaving 8 bases in the junction not matched to a gene. The CDR3 spans 14 residues, from the cysteine through the phenylalanine. Here the CDR3 DNA is all that survives: 42 bases in frame from base 1. Each collaborating institution followed its own protocols to collect whole blood in K2EDTA tubes. For TCRbeta analysis, collaborators shipped samples as frozen whole blood, isolated PBMCs, or DNA extracted from either of those sample types. TCRbeta CDR3 regions were amplified from genomic DNA by means of the immunoSEQ Assay, a bias-controlled multiplex PCR. Regarding the original processing steps: Nucleated cell counts per sample were estimated from amplification of reference gene primers within the assay. To quantify the absolute abundance of each unique TCRbeta CDR3 rearrangement, sequence reads were collapsed and filtered. For each sample, productive Simpson clonality was calculated as the square root of Simpson's diversity index across productive rearrangements. The table was pulled from immuneACCESS by TCRdb, which kept in-frame rearrangements only. Such tables lose some clones; where checked, under half of the loss comes from unresolved V genes, and the rest has no known cause. The V and J calls and the clone size are those of that table, but D and trimming were determined from the DNA. For this sample the table gives about 280,000 clones, of which 85% were detected only once. The ten largest clones capture roughly 4.6% of the sample.

Study-wide conclusions, independent of this receptor: How much clinical and demographic metadata was included differed by source and by participant, and the metadata was provided uncurated.

Concerning this clone: Which antigen it targets is not known. No much larger clonotype is one base removed from it; base qualities were not supplied.

The receptor was derived from a man between 45 and 60 years old with active or convalescent COVID-19. The sequencing sample was made of peripheral blood. The receptor chain draws on TRBV10-2 and TRBJ2-7; 9 of the junction bases match TRBD2. The CDR3 corresponds to CASKIAGAGYEQYF. DNA sequence: TGCGCCAGCAAAATAGCGGGAGCAGGGTACGAGCAGTACTTC.